A single sample gave rise to the 11 T cell receptor beta chains below, sequenced in a study of graft-versus-host responses after intestinal transplantation. Libraries were prepared by immunoSEQ multiplex PCR; TCRdb keeps only in-frame clonotypes and omits some of them. Among 81,000 or so clones listed, just under 95% were seen once. No antigen has been identified for these receptors. This specimen was unstimulated CD8+ T cells sorted from spleen or lymph node cells, taken before transplant. Source of these receptors: a human donor who was the organ donor for an intestinal transplant.

The V and J genes are TRBV25-1 and TRBJ2-2, with 8 bases identical to TRBD2. This CDR3 is 17 amino acids long. Losses at the gene ends were 1 base for V and 2 bases for J; bases not matched to a gene: 6. Germline-derived CDR1 and CDR2 are MGHDK and SYGVNS. In nucleotides, the CDR3 is TGTGCCAGCAGTGAATGGCCCGGGAGGGAAAACACCGGGGAGCTGTTTTTT. Protein product: CASSEWPGRENTGELFF.

CDR3 nucleotides: TGTGCCAGCAGGGGGGGGTTCCCTAATGAAAAACTGTTTTTT. It translates to CASRGGFPNEKLFF. This chain uses TRBV13 with TRBJ1-4, with a tentative D call TRBD1 (5 bases). Germline CDR1 and CDR2: PRHDT and FYEKMQ (reference sequence). The CDR3 has 14 residues. Trimming stripped 6 bases from V and 3 bases from J, with 11 bases between.

This clone was seen once. The chain has TRBV19 and TRBJ2-7; a possible D gene is TRBD2 (5 bases). Trimming removed 6 bases from V and 2 bases from J, with 14 bases in between. CDR1 is LNHDA, CDR2 SQIVND, per germline (reference sequence). This CDR3 comprises 14 residues. The CDR3 region has the DNA TGTGCCAGTAGCCACGGGGTGGGTACCTACGAGCAGTACTTC. Protein: CASSHGVGTYEQYF.

The V gene is TRBV15, the J gene TRBJ2-3; maybe TRBD2 (6 bases). The germline CDR1 and CDR2 sequences are LNHNV and YYDKDF (reference sequence). There are 16 residues in the CDR3. V lost 1 base to trimming and J lost 1 base, with 12 bases between them. The CDR3 DNA sequence: TGTGCCACCAGCAGAGTTCGGCGGGGCCGCACAGATACGCAGTATTTT. It yields the protein CATSRVRRGRTDTQYF.

The sample holds one count of this clone. This sequence joins TRBV18 and TRBJ1-2, with 8 nucleotides matching TRBD1. Germline V gene sequence: CDR1 KGHSH, CDR2 LQKENI. The CDR3 extends over 16 amino acids. Trimming took 3 bases from V and 3 from J; bases not matched to a gene: 9. CDR3 sequence (DNA): TGTGCCAGCTCACCCTTCCCCAGGGGGCTCGACTATGGCTACACCTTC. This codes for CASSPFPRGLDYGYTF.

The chain has TRBV13 and TRBJ2-2, with 10 nucleotides matching TRBD2. Trimming took 8 bases from V and 4 from J; bases not matched to a gene: 16. CDR1 is PRHDT and CDR2 is FYEKMQ in the germline V gene (reference sequence). This CDR3 comprises 18 residues. The CDR3 loop reads CASWPRLAGAPATGELFF. CDR3 bases: TGTGCCAGCTGGCCTCGCCTAGCGGGGGCCCCGGCCACCGGGGAGCTGTTTTTT.

The V and J genes are TRBV7-2 and TRBJ1-2, with D unresolved. V lost 4 bases and J lost 4, with 10 bases in between. The CDR3 contains 13 residues. CDR1 and CDR2 from the germline V gene are SGHTA and FQGNSA. The CDR3 DNA sequence: TGTGCCAGCAGCTCCAGGCAGGTCTATGGCTACACCTTC. Encoded protein: CASSSRQVYGYTF.

The chain joins TRBV18 to TRBJ1-2; D unclear. V lost 1 base and J 7 bases, leaving 7 bases between the germline ends. This CDR3 is built from 12 residues. Germline V gene lookup returns CDR1 KGHSH and CDR2 LQKENI. This CDR3 is CASSPRARGYTF. The CDR3 nucleotides read TGTGCCAGCTCACCACGTGCGCGTGGCTACACCTTC.

The rearrangement uses TRBV15 and TRBJ1-3, with D tentatively TRBD1 (5 bases). This CDR3 has 15 amino acids. CDR1 and CDR2 from the germline V gene are LNHNV and YYDKDF (reference sequence). V lost 4 bases, J lost 0 bases, and 10 bases lay in between. Here the CDR3 DNA reads TGTGCCACCAGCATTGGGGCCGCCTCTGGAAACACCATATATTTT. It is translated as CATSIGAASGNTIYF. The whole variable domain, filled in from reference TRBV15 and TRBJ1-3, reads DAMVIQNPRYQVTQFGKPVTLSCSQTLNHNVMYWYQQKSSQAPKLLFHYYDKDFNNEADTPDNFQSRRPNTSFCFLDIRSPGLGDTAMYLCATSIGAASGNTIYFGEGSWLTVV.

This chain uses TRBV5-1 with TRBJ2-5; TRBD1 agrees at 7 bases. V lost 2 bases to trimming and J lost 1 base; unmatched junction nucleotides: 5. Per germline, CDR1 SGHRS and CDR2 YFSETQ. This CDR3 region has 15 residues. CDR3 sequence: CASSLEGAFQETQYF. In DNA, the CDR3 is TGCGCCAGCAGCTTAGAGGGGGCATTCCAAGAGACCCAGTACTTC.

The chain is built from TRBV19 and TRBJ1-1, with D tentatively TRBD1 (6 bases). Germline V lookup: CDR1 LNHDA, CDR2 SQIVND (reference sequence). This CDR3 spans 14 amino acids. The CDR3 here is CATGMGAMNTEAFF. CDR3 DNA: TGTGCGACTGGGATGGGGGCCATGAACACTGAAGCTTTCTTT.